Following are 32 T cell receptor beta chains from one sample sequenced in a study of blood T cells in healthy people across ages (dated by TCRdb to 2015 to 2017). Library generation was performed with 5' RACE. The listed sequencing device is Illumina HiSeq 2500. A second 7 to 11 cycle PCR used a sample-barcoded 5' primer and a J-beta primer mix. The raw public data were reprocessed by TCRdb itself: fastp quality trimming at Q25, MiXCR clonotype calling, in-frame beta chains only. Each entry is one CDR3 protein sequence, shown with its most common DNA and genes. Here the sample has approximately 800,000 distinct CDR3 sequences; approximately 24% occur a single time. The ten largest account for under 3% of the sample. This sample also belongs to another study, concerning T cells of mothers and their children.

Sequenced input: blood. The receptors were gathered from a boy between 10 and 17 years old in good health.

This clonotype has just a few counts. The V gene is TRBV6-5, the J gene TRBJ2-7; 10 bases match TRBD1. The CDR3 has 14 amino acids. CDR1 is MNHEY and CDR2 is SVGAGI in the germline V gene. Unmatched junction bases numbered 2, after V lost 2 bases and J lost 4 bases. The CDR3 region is CASSYTDRGYEQYF. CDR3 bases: TGTGCCAGCAGTTACACGGACAGGGGGTACGAGCAGTACTTC.

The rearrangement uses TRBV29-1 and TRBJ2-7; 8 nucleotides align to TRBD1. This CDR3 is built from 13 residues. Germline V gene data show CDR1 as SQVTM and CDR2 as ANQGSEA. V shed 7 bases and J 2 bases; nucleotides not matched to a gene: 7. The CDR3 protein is CSAQAQGAYEQYF. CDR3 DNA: TGCAGCGCCCAAGCACAGGGGGCCTACGAGCAGTACTTC.

CDR3 sequence reads: CTSSKVWDSRRNSYNSPLHF. CDR3 nucleotide sequence: TGTACCAGCAGCAAAGTGTGGGACAGCCGGCGGAACTCCTATAATTCACCCCTCCACTTT. V gene TRBV21-1 combines with J gene TRBJ1-6; TRBD1 is taken as the D call from the table, unchecked against the DNA. TRBV21-1 is deemed a pseudogene. There are 20 residues in the CDR3.

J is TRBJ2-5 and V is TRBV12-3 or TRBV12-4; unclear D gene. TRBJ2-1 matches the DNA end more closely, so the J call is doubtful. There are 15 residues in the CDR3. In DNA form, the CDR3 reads TGTGCCAGCAGTTTTACGGCCCCCGGAGCAAATGAGCAGTTCTTC. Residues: CASSFTAPGANEQFF.

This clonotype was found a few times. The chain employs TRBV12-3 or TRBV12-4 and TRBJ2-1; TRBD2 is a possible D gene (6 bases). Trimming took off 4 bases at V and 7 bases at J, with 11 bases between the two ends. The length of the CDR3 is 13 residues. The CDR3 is CASSSQGGNEQFF. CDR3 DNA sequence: TGTGCCAGCAGTTCCCAGGGAGGTAATGAGCAGTTCTTC.

The CDR3 region is CSAVAIAGSDTQYF. In DNA, the CDR3 is TGCAGTGCTGTAGCGATAGCGGGGTCAGATACGCAGTATTTT. The J gene is TRBJ2-3, the V gene TRBV20-1; 8 positions match TRBD2. The CDR3 runs 14 residues. Germline CDR1 is DFQATT and CDR2 is SNEGSKA (reference sequence). Trimming removed 5 bases from V and 4 bases from J; junction bases left unmatched: 8.

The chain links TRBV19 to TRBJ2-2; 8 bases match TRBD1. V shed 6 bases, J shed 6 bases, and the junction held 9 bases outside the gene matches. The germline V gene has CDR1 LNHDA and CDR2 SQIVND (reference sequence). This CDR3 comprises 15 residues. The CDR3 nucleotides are TGTGCCAGTAGAACCGACAGGGGAAAGGCCGGGGAGCTGTTTTTT. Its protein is CASRTDRGKAGELFF.

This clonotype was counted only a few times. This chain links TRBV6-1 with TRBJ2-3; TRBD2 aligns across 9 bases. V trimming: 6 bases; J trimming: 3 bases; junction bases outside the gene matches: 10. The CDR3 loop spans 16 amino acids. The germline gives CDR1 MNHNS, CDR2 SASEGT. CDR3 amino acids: CASRQTSGVGTDTQYF. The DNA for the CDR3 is TGTGCCAGCAGGCAGACTAGCGGAGTGGGGACAGATACGCAGTATTTT.

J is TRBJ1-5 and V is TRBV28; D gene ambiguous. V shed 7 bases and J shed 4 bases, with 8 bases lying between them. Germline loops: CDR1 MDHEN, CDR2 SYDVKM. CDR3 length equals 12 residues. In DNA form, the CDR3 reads TGTGCCAGCAACGACCGAAATCAGCCCCAGCATTTT. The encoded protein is CASNDRNQPQHF.

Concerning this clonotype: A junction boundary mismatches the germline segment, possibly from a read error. The CDR3 reads CASSPGVTGELFF. In DNA, the CDR3 is TGTGCCAGCAGCCCGGGAGTTACCGGGGAGCTGTTTTTT. The rearrangement joins TRBV5-1 to TRBJ2-2, with D perhaps TRBD2 (6 bases). Germline V gene lookup returns CDR1 SGHRS and CDR2 YFSETQ. This CDR3 spans 13 amino acids.

The CDR3 reads CASSLRRGRDYEKLFF. CDR3 nucleotides: TGTGCCAGCAGTTTAAGGCGTGGCAGGGACTATGAAAAACTGTTTTTT. This chain links TRBV12-3 or TRBV12-4 with TRBJ1-4; D is possibly TRBD1 (5 bases). This CDR3 comprises 16 residues. The V end lost 2 bases, the J end lost 6 bases, and 16 bases lay between the germline ends.

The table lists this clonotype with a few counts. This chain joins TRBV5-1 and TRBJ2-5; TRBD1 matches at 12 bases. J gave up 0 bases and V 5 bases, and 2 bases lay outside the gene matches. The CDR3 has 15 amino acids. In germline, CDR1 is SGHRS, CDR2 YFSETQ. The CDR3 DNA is TGCGCCAGCAGGGGACAGGGGGCTAACCAAGAGACCCAGTACTTC. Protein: CASRGQGANQETQYF. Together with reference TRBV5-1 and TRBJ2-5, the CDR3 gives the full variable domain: KAGVTQTPRYLIKTRGQQVTLSCSPISGHRSVSWYQQTPGQGLQFLFEYFSETQRNKGNFPGRFSGRQFSNSRSEMNVSTLELGDSALYLCASRGQGANQETQYFGPGTRLLVL.

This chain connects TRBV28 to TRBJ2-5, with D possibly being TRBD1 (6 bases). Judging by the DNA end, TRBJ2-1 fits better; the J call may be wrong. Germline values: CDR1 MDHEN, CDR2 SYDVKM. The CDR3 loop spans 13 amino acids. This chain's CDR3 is CASSPGVGNEQFF. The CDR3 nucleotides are TGTGCCAGCAGCCCAGGGGTGGGCAATGAGCAGTTCTTC.

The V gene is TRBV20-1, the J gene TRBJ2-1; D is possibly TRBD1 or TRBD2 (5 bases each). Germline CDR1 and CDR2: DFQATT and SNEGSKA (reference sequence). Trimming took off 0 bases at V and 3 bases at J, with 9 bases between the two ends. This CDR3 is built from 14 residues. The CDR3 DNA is TGCAGTGCTAGAGAGGGGGTAAACTACAATGAGCAGTTCTTC. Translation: CSAREGVNYNEQFF.

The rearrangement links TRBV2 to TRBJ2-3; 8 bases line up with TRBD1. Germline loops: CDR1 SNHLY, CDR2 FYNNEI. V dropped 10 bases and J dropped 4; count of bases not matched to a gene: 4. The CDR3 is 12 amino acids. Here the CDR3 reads CATGTGPDTQYF. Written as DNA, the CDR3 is TGTGCCACCGGGACAGGACCAGATACGCAGTATTTT.

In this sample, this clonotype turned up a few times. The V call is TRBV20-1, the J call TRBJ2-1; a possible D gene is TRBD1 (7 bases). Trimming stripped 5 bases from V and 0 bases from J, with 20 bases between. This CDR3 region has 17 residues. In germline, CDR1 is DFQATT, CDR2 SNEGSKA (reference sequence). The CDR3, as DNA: TGCAGTGCTCCCACAATGGCAGGGGGGCCCTCCTACAATGAGCAGTTCTTC. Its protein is CSAPTMAGGPSYNEQFF.

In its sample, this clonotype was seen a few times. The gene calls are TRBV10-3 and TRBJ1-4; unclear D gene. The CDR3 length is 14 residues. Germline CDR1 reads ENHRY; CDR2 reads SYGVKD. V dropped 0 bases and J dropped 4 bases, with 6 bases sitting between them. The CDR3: CAISESWVNEKLFF. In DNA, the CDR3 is TGTGCCATCAGTGAGTCGTGGGTTAATGAAAAACTGTTTTTT.

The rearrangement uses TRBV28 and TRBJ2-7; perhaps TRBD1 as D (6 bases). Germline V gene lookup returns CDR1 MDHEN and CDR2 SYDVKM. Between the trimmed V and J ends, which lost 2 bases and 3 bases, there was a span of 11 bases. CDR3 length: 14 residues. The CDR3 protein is CASSLGTTHYEQYF. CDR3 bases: TGTGCCAGCAGTTTAGGGACAACTCACTACGAGCAGTACTTC.

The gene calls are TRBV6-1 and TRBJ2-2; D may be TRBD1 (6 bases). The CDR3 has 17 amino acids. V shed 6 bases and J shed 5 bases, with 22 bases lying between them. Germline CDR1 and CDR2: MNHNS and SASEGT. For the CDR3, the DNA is TGTGCCAGCAGGAAGCAGGGGACCCGGGGATGGACCGGGGAGCTGTTTTTT. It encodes CASRKQGTRGWTGELFF.

The CDR3, as DNA: TGTGCCAGCAGTTGCCCGAGTGGGAGAGGGGGGGTGAACACTGAAGCTTTCTTT. As protein: CASSCPSGRGGVNTEAFF. The V and J genes are TRBV27 and TRBJ1-1; D possibly corresponds to TRBD1 (6 bases). The germline CDR1 and CDR2 sequences are MNHEY and SMNVEV (reference sequence). V lost 4 bases and J 0 bases, leaving 21 bases between the germline ends. The CDR3 extends over 18 amino acids.

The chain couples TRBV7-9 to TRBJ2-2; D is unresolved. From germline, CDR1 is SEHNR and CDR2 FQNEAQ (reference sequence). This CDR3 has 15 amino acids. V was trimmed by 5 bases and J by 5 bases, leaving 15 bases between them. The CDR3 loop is CASSGPTSTTGELFF. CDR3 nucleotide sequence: TGTGCCAGCAGCGGTCCGACATCTACTACCGGGGAGCTGTTTTTT.

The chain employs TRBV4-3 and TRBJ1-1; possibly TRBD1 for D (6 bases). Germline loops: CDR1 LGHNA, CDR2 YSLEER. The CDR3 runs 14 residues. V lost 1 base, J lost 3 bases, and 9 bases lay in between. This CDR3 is CASSQVGADTEAFF. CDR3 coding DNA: TGCGCCAGCAGCCAAGTGGGGGCCGACACTGAAGCTTTCTTT.

The CDR3 DNA reads as TGTGCCAGCAGCCAAGGCCCGATTTCGAGTGAAGCTTTCTTT. It codes for CASSQGPISSEAFF. The chain is built from TRBV3-1 and TRBJ1-1; unclear D gene. The CDR3 covers 14 residues. V was shortened by 1 base and J by 7 bases, with 13 bases between the two germline ends. Germline CDR1 is LGHDT and CDR2 is YNNKEL (reference sequence).

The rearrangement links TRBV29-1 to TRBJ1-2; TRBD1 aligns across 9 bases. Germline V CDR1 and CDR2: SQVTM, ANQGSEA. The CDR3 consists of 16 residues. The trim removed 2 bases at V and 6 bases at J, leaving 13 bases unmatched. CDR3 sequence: CSVEIAGTGTYHGYTF. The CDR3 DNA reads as TGCAGCGTTGAAATCGCCGGGACAGGGACCTACCATGGCTACACCTTC.

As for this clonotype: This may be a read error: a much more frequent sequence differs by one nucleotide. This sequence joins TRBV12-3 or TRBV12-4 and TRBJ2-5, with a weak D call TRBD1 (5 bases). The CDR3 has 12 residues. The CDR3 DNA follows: TGTGCCGGCAGTTGGGGCGGAGAGACCCAGTACTTC. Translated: CAGSWGGETQYF.

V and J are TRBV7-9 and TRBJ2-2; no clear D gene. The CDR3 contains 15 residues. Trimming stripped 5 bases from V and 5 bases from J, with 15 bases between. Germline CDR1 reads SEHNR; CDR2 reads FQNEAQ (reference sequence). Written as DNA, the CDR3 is TGTGCCAGCAGCCGTGCCCTAGGAAATACCGGGGAGCTGTTTTTT. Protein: CASSRALGNTGELFF.

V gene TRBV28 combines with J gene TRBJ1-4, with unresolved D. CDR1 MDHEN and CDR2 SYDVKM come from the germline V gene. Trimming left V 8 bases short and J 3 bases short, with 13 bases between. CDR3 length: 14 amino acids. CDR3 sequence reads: CASSLRDSNEKLFF. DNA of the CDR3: TGTGCCAGCTCCTTGCGTGATTCTAATGAAAAACTGTTTTTT.

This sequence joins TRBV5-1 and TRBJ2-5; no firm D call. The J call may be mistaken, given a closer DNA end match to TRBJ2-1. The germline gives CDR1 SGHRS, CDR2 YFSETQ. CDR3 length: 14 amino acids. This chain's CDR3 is CASSVLFSRDEQFF. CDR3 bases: TGCGCCAGCAGCGTCCTTTTCTCACGGGATGAGCAGTTCTTC.

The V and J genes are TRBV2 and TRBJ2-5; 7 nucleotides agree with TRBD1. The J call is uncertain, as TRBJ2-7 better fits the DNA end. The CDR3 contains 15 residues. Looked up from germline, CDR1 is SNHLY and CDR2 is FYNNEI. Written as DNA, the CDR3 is TGTGCCAGCAGAAACGGGGCAGGGGGTTCCTACGAGCAGTACTTC. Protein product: CASRNGAGGSYEQYF.

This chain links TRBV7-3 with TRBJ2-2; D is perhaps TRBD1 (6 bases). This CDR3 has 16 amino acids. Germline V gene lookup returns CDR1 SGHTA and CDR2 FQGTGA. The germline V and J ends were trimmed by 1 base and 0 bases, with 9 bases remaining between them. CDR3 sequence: CASSLRGTTNTGELFF. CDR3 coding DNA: TGTGCCAGCAGCTTAAGAGGGACAACGAACACCGGGGAGCTGTTTTTT. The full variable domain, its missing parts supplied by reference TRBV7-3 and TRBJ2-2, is GAGVSQTPSNKVTEKGKYVELRCDPISGHTALYWYRQSLGQGPEFLIYFQGTGAADDSGLPNDRFFAVRPEGSVSTLKIQRTERGDSAVYLCASSLRGTTNTGELFFGEGSRLTVL.

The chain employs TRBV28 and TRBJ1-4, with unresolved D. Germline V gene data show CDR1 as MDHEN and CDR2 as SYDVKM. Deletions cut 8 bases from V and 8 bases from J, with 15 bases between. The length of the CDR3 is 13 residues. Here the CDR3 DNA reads TGTGCCAGCGGACTTCTCCTAGGGGAAAAACTGTTTTTT. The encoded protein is CASGLLLGEKLFF.

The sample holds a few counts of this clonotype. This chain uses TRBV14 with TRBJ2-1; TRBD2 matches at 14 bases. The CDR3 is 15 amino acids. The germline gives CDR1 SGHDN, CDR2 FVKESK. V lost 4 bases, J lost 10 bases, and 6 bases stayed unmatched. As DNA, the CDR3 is TGTGCCAGCAGCCCCAGGGGACTAGCGGGAGCAGAGCAGTTCTTC. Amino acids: CASSPRGLAGAEQFF.